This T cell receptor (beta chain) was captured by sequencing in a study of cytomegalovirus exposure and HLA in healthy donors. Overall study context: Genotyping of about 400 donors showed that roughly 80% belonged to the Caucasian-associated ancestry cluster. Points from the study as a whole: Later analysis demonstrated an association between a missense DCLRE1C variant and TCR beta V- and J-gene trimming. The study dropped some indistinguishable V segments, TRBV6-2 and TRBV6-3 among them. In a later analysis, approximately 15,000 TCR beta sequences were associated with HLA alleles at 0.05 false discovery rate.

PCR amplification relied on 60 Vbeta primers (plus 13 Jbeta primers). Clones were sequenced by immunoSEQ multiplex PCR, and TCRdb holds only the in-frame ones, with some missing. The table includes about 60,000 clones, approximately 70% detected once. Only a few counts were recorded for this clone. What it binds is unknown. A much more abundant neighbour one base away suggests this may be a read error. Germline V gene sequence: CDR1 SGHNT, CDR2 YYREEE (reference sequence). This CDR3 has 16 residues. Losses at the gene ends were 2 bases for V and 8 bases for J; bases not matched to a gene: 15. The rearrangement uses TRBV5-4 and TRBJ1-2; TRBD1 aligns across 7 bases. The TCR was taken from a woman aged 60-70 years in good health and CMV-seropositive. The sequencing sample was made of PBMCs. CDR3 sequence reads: CASSLGSWTGGRGYTF. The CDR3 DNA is TGTGCCAGCAGCTTAGGTTCTTGGACAGGAGGGCGGGGCTACACCTTC.